These 27 T cell receptor beta chains share one sample of origin, sequenced in a study of neoadjuvant nivolumab and ipilimumab in lung cancer. Assay: immunoSEQ multiplex PCR; the TCRdb copy retains only in-frame clones and omits some. Found here are 40,000 to 55,000 clones, roughly 89% of them singletons; the top ten hold 3.7%. Sequencing was performed on blood, taken before neoadjuvant nivolumab, alone or with ipilimumab. The receptor set was obtained from an adult with non-small cell lung cancer. Some clones in this sample may be carry-over from other donors' samples.

Comment on this clone: An end of the junction does not agree with germline; a read error may underlie this. The chain employs TRBV7-7 and TRBJ2-5; D may be TRBD1 (6 bases). CDR3 length equals 14 residues. Germline-derived CDR1 and CDR2 are SSHAT and FNYEAQ (reference sequence). The CDR3 nucleotides read TGTGCTAGCAGCCTCGCAGGGGTGCAAGAGACCCAGTACTTC. Translated: CASSLAGVQETQYF.

The chain links TRBV5-1 to TRBJ2-5; D is perhaps TRBD2 (5 bases). V shed 0 bases and J shed 5 bases, with 14 bases lying between them. CDR1 is SGHRS and CDR2 is YFSETQ in the germline V gene. This CDR3 comprises 15 residues. As DNA, the CDR3 is TGCGCCAGCAGCTTGGATGGGCAGACGGGGGAGACCCAGTACTTC. Translating it yields CASSLDGQTGETQYF.

The chain couples TRBV29-1 to TRBJ1-1; D unresolved. This CDR3 is 13 amino acids long. Germline-derived CDR1 and CDR2 are SQVTM and ANQGSEA. The V end lost 7 bases, the J end lost 2 bases, and 14 bases lay between the germline ends. This chain's CDR3 is CSAPWGGNTEAFF. CDR3 DNA sequence: TGCAGCGCCCCCTGGGGTGGAAACACTGAAGCTTTCTTT.

The chain couples TRBV29-1 to TRBJ2-2; D is uncertain. V was cut by 5 bases and J by 1 base, with 2 bases left in between. The CDR3 contains 11 residues. In germline, CDR1 is SQVTM, CDR2 ANQGSEA. The CDR3 loop is CSVKNTGELFF. DNA for the CDR3: TGCAGCGTTAAGAACACCGGGGAGCTGTTTTTT.

The J gene is TRBJ2-3, the V gene TRBV30, with D possibly matching TRBD2 (6 bases). V lost 6 bases to trimming and J lost 6 bases, with 10 bases between them. Germline-derived CDR1 and CDR2 are GTSNPN and SVGIG (reference sequence). The CDR3 length is 11 residues. CDR3 nucleotides: TGTGCCTGTCACGCGGGGGATACGCAGTATTTT. Amino acids: CACHAGDTQYF.

The gene calls are TRBV5-1 and TRBJ2-5; TRBD2 aligns across 9 bases. The CDR3 extends over 16 amino acids. CDR1 is SGHRS and CDR2 is YFSETQ in the germline V gene. The V and J ends lost 0 bases and 5 bases, in that order; junction bases with no gene match: 8. Here the CDR3 reads CASSLAGSGSRETQYF. CDR3 sequence (DNA): TGCGCCAGCAGCTTGGCAGGTAGCGGGAGTAGGGAGACCCAGTACTTC.

On this clone: One end of the junction does not line up with germline, which may come from a read error. The genes are TRBV7-7 and TRBJ2-3, with D unresolved. Germline CDR1 and CDR2: SSHAT and FNYEAQ (reference sequence). The CDR3 length is 15 residues. The CDR3 here is CASSLFPGGTDTQYF. CDR3 coding DNA: TGTGCTAGCAGCTTGTTCCCTGGGGGCACAGATACGCAGTATTTT.

The chain uses TRBV5-1 and TRBJ2-1; 7 nucleotides match TRBD1. The CDR3 runs to 16 residues. Germline V gene lookup returns CDR1 SGHRS and CDR2 YFSETQ. V shed 0 bases, J shed 13 bases, and the junction held 16 bases outside the gene matches. This chain's CDR3 is CASSLANPGQQKEQFF. The CDR3 nucleotides are TGCGCCAGCAGCTTGGCCAACCCGGGACAGCAAAAAGAACAGTTCTTC.

The V and J genes are TRBV18 and TRBJ2-7; D is undetermined. Germline CDR1 KGHSH, CDR2 LQKENI. V was cut by 0 bases and J by 0 bases, with 6 bases left in between. The CDR3 loop spans 14 amino acids. CDR3 in amino acids: CASSPPDGSYEQYF. The CDR3 nucleotides are TGTGCCAGCTCACCACCAGACGGCTCCTACGAGCAGTACTTC.

V gene TRBV10-2 combines with J gene TRBJ2-2; D is undetermined. Trimming removed 8 bases from V and 0 bases from J, with 7 bases in between. The germline CDR1 and CDR2 sequences are WSHSY and SAAADI. The CDR3 spans 13 residues. The CDR3 sequence: CASGRTNTGELFF. In DNA form, the CDR3 reads TGCGCCAGCGGGCGGACGAACACCGGGGAGCTGTTTTTT.

The V call is TRBV5-1, the J call TRBJ2-7; either TRBD1 or TRBD2 may supply D (5 bases each). Germline V gives CDR1 SGHRS, CDR2 YFSETQ. CDR3 size: 14 residues. V lost 5 bases to trimming and J lost 0 bases, with 12 bases between them. CDR3 region: CASRGRLSSYEQYF. CDR3 nucleotide sequence: TGCGCCAGCAGGGGACGACTTAGCTCCTACGAGCAGTACTTC.

The rearrangement links TRBV7-8 to TRBJ1-2; D possibly corresponds to TRBD1 (5 bases). The V end was cut by 7 bases, the J end by 5 bases, with 14 bases between. The CDR3 length is 13 residues. Germline V lookup: CDR1 SGHVS, CDR2 FQNEAQ. Here the CDR3 reads CASTLGTLYGYTF. The CDR3 DNA reads as TGTGCCAGCACCCTCGGGACCTTATATGGCTACACCTTC.

V and J are TRBV7-3 and TRBJ2-3; possible D gene TRBD2, 7 bases. Germline values: CDR1 SGHTA, CDR2 FQGTGA. Trimming removed 5 bases at V and 4 bases at J, with 16 bases between. The CDR3 is made up of 15 amino acids. The CDR3 DNA reads as TGTGCCAGCAGCGGAGGGGGGGAAAGGGCAGATACGCAGTATTTT. It is translated as CASSGGGERADTQYF.

The V and J genes are TRBV18 and TRBJ2-3; TRBD1 matches at 8 bases. CDR3 length: 14 amino acids. CDR1 and CDR2 (germline): KGHSH, LQKENI. V was pared by 2 bases and J by 6 bases, with 4 bases of the junction left unmatched. This CDR3 reads CASSPRQGTDTQYF. CDR3 DNA sequence: TGTGCCAGCTCACCAAGACAGGGGACCGATACGCAGTATTTT.

J is TRBJ2-7 and V is TRBV19; 7 bases agree with TRBD1. The CDR3 has 15 amino acids. Germline V gene lookup returns CDR1 LNHDA and CDR2 SQIVND (reference sequence). Trimming at V came to 3 bases and at J to 0 bases, leaving 5 bases not matched to a gene. The CDR3 DNA follows: TGTGCCAGTAGTATCAGAACAGGGGCCTCCTACGAGCAGTACTTC. Translating gives CASSIRTGASYEQYF.

V and J are TRBV4-3 and TRBJ2-5, with no clear D. Trimming removed 2 bases from V and 0 bases from J, with 10 bases in between. The CDR3 runs 15 residues. Germline CDR1 LGHNA, CDR2 YSLEER. CDR3: CASSQRFEYQETQYF. The DNA of the CDR3 is TGCGCCAGCAGCCAAAGGTTTGAGTACCAAGAGACCCAGTACTTC.

This chain links TRBV7-9 with TRBJ2-1, with D possibly matching TRBD1 (5 bases). V was shortened by 3 bases and J by 3 bases, with 6 bases between the two germline ends. The CDR3 consists of 13 residues. Per germline, CDR1 SEHNR and CDR2 FQNEAQ (reference sequence). The CDR3: CASSFRDYNEQFF. In DNA, the CDR3 is TGTGCCAGCAGCTTCAGGGACTACAATGAGCAGTTCTTC.

The chain links TRBV11-2 to TRBJ1-2; 8 nucleotides agree with TRBD1. This CDR3 spans 13 amino acids. Germline trimming cut 5 bases from V and 7 bases from J; bases unmatched to any gene: 6. The germline V gene has CDR1 SGHAT and CDR2 FQNNGV. For the CDR3, the DNA is TGTGCCAGCAGCCTCCAGGGGGCGCGTGGCTACACCTTC. Protein product: CASSLQGARGYTF.

Written as DNA, the CDR3 is TGTGCCAGCTCCGATGGGACAGGCGCTGGGGCCAACGTCCTGACTTTC. It encodes CASSDGTGAGANVLTF. V gene TRBV18 combines with J gene TRBJ2-6; 8 bases are a match to TRBD1. The length of the CDR3 is 16 residues. Trimming took 6 bases from V and 2 from J; bases not matched to a gene: 6. The germline CDR1 and CDR2 sequences are KGHSH and LQKENI.

This chain joins TRBV6-5 and TRBJ1-2; 7 bases agree with TRBD1. The J segment lost 1 base and the V segment lost 10 bases, leaving 6 bases of the junction unmatched. CDR1 and CDR2 from the germline V gene are MNHEY and SVGAGI. This CDR3 contains 13 residues. The CDR3 loop reads CATRGTVNYGYTF. In DNA form, the CDR3 reads TGTGCCACCAGAGGGACAGTTAACTATGGCTACACCTTC.

The chain recombines TRBV19 with TRBJ1-5; 10 bases agree with TRBD1. Germline CDR1 is LNHDA and CDR2 is SQIVND (reference sequence). The length of the CDR3 is 16 residues. V trimming: 5 bases; J trimming: 9 bases; junction bases outside the gene matches: 13. The CDR3 DNA sequence: TGTGCCAGTAGTCCAGCTGGACAGGGGGACGCGAGGCCCCAGCATTTT. The encoded protein is CASSPAGQGDARPQHF.

There are a few counts of this clone. The sample holds other DNA sequences that translate to the same CDR3. CDR3 residues: CASSVGQGNYGYTF. The DNA of the CDR3 is TGTGCCAGCAGCGTGGGACAGGGAAACTATGGCTACACCTTC. This sequence joins TRBV9 and TRBJ1-2, with 9 bases fitting TRBD1. J gave up 2 bases and V 2 bases, and 1 base lay outside the gene matches. This CDR3 contains 14 residues. Germline CDR1 is SGDLS and CDR2 is YYNGEE.

The chain uses TRBV5-1 and TRBJ1-1; perhaps TRBD1 as D (6 bases). Trimming removed 6 bases at V and 4 bases at J, with 16 bases between. There are 14 residues in the CDR3. Germline CDR1 is SGHRS and CDR2 is YFSETQ. The CDR3, as DNA: TGCGCCAGCAATAGGGGGAGTGGGAGCACTGAAGCTTTCTTT. Its protein product is CASNRGSGSTEAFF.

The rearrangement joins TRBV25-1 to TRBJ2-2, with D unclear. Germline V gene sequence: CDR1 MGHDK, CDR2 SYGVNS. The CDR3 sequence is 12 residues long. The V end lost 4 bases, the J end lost 5 bases, and 5 bases lay between the germline ends. For the CDR3, the DNA is TGTGCCAGCAGTGCCGGGACCGGGGAGCTGTTTTTT. Protein: CASSAGTGELFF.

The chain links TRBV29-1 to TRBJ1-1; TRBD1 agrees at 9 bases. In germline, CDR1 is SQVTM, CDR2 ANQGSEA. The CDR3 is 14 amino acids. J gave up 1 base and V 6 bases, and 6 bases lay outside the gene matches. This CDR3 reads CSVQQGATNTEAFF. The DNA for the CDR3 is TGCAGCGTCCAACAGGGGGCAACGAACACTGAAGCTTTCTTT.

The chain uses TRBV9 and TRBJ2-5; 7 bases are shared with TRBD1. The germline CDR1 and CDR2 sequences are SGDLS and YYNGEE. CDR3 length equals 15 residues. V gave up 3 bases and J gave up 4 bases; unmatched junction bases: 9. The CDR3 nucleotides are TGTGCCAGCAGCGGAAGTGGACAGGAGAGAGAGACCCAGTACTTC. This codes for CASSGSGQERETQYF.

The chain couples TRBV4-1 to TRBJ2-6; no clear D. V was clipped by 0 bases and J by 3 bases, with 9 bases between them. The CDR3 extends over 16 amino acids. Per the germline V gene, CDR1 is MGHRA and CDR2 is YSYEKL. CDR3 in amino acids: CASSQEGPGGANVLTF. For the CDR3, the DNA is TGCGCCAGCAGCCAAGAAGGGCCAGGTGGGGCCAACGTCCTGACTTTC.